This T cell receptor beta chain comes out of a study of blood T cell repertoires in COVID-19. Study overall: Both acute and convalescent COVID-19 samples were obtained from the United States, Italy and Spain.

V lost 1 base and J lost 0, with 10 bases in between. The V gene's germline CDR1 is SGHNT and CDR2 YYREEE (reference sequence). This CDR3 comprises 15 residues. In the authors' methods: Amplification from reference gene primers served as the basis for estimated nucleated cell counts. The assay was immunoSEQ multiplex PCR, and TCRdb's table has in-frame clones only and misses some. V and J calls and clone size are copied from that table; D and trimming were computed from the DNA. The top ten clones hold 6.2% of a sample with 39,000 or so clones, about 89% of them seen once. The chain couples TRBV5-4 to TRBJ1-2, with D hard to call. The clonotype comes from a human donor in a cohort sampled during active COVID-19. Specimen: peripheral blood. The CDR3, as DNA: TGTGCCAGCAGCTTGCCCTCTACGTCTAACTATGGCTACACCTTC. This gives the protein CASSLPSTSNYGYTF.